This T cell receptor (beta chain) was sequenced in a study of T cells in Graves' hyperthyroidism and ophthalmopathy. Each 10 ml fresh peripheral blood draw supplied the PBMCs. A few counts support this clonotype. Amplified TCR beta CDR3 regions came from RNA transcripts. When the TCR CDR3 underwent first-round RT-PCR, the HTBI primer set was used. Each CDR3 protein is one row after TCRdb ran MiXCR on the multiplex PCR reads. The table lists around 350,000 distinct CDR3 sequences, approximately 17% of them singletons. There are 15 residues in the CDR3. Germline-derived CDR1 and CDR2 are SGHDT and YYEEEE. Trimming took off 0 bases at V and 0 bases at J, with 6 bases between the two ends.

Sequencing input: blood. This chain uses TRBV5-6 with TRBJ2-2, with D unresolved. The source of this sequence is a young woman with Graves' hyperthyroidism that later progressed to Graves' ophthalmopathy. DNA of the CDR3: TGTGCCAGCAGCTTGGTCGGGTCGAACACCGGGGAGCTGTTTTTT. Protein sequence: CASSLVGSNTGELFF.